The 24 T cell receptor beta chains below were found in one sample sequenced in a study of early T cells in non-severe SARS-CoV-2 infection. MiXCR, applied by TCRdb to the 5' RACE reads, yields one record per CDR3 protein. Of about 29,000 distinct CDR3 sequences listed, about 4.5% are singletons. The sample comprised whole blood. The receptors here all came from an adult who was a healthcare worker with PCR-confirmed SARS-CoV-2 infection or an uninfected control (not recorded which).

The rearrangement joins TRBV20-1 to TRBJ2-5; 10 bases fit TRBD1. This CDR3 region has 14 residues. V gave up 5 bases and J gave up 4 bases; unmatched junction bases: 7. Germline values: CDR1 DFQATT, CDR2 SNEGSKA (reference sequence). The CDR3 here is CSAETRTGGETQYF. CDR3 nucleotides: TGCAGTGCTGAGACCCGGACAGGGGGAGAGACCCAGTACTTC.

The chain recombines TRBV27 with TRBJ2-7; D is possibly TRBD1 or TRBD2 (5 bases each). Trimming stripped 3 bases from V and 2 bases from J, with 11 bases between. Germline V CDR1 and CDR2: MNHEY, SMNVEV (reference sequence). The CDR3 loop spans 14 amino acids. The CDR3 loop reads CASSLMGTPYEQYF. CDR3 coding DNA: TGTGCCAGCAGTTTGATGGGGACCCCCTACGAGCAGTACTTC.

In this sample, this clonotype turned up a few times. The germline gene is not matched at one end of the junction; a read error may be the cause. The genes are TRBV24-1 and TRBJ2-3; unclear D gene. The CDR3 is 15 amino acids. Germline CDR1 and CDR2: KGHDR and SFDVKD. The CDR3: CATSDPARGTDTQYF. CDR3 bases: TGTGCCACCAGTGATCCTGCGAGAGGCACGGATACGCAGTATTTT.

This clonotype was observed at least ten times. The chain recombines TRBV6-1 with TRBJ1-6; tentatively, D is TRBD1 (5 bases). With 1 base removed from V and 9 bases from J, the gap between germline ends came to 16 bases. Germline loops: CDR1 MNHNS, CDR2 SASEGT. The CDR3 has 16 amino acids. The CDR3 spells CASSEVWGMGGSPLHF. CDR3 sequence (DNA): TGTGCCAGCAGTGAAGTATGGGGGATGGGAGGTTCACCCCTCCACTTT.

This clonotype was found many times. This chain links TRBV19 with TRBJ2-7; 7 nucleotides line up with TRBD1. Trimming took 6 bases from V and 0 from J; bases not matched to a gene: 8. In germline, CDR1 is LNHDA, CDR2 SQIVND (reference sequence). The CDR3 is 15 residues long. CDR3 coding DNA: TGTGCCAGTAGGTCACCGGGACAGAGCTCCTACGAGCAGTACTTC. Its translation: CASRSPGQSSYEQYF.

The CDR3 sequence is CASSRDSVNEKLFF. Written as DNA, the CDR3 is TGTGCCAGCAGCCGGGACAGCGTTAATGAAAAACTGTTTTTT. The rearrangement uses TRBV5-4 and TRBJ1-4, with 7 bases aligning to TRBD1. V dropped 4 bases and J dropped 4; count of bases not matched to a gene: 4. The length of the CDR3 is 14 residues. CDR1 is SGHNT, CDR2 YYREEE, per germline (reference sequence).

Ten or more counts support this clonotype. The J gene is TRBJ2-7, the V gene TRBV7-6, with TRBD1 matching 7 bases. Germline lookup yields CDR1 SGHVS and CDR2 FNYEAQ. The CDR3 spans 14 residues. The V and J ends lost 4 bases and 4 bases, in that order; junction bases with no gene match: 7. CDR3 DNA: TGTGCCAGCAGCTCCCGACAGGGTTTTTACGAGCAGTACTTC. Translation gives CASSSRQGFYEQYF. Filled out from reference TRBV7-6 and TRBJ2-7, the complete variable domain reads GAGVSQSPRYKVTKRGQDVALRCDPISGHVSLYWYRQALGQGPEFLTYFNYEAQQDKSGLPNDRFSAERPEGSISTLTIQRTEQRDSAMYRCASSSRQGFYEQYFGPGTRLTVT.

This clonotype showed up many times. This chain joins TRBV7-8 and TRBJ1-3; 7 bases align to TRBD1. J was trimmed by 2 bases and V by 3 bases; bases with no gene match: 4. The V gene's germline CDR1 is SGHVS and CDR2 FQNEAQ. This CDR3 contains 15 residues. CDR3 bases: TGTGCCAGCAGCTTTGGGGACAGAGCTGGAAACACCATATATTTT. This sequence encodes CASSFGDRAGNTIYF.

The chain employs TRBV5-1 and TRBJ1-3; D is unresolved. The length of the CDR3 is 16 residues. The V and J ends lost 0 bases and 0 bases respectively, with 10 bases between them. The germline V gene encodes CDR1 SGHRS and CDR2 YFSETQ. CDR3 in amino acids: CASSLVPQSSGNTIYF. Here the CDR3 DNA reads TGCGCCAGCAGCTTGGTTCCCCAGAGCTCTGGAAACACCATATATTTT.

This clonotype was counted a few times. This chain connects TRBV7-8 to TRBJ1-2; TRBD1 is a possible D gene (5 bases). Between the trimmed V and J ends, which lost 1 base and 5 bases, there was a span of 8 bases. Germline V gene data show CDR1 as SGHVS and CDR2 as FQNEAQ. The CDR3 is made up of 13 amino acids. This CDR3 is CASSLGRQYGYTF. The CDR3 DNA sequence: TGTGCCAGCAGCTTAGGCAGACAGTATGGCTACACCTTC.

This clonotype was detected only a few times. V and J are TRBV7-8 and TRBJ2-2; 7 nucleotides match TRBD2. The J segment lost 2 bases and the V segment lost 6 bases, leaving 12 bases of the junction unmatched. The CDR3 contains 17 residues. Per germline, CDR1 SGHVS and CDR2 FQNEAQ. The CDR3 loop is CASSRRGGTINTGELFF. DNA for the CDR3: TGTGCCAGCAGTCGACGTGGGGGGACTATAAACACCGGGGAGCTGTTTTTT.

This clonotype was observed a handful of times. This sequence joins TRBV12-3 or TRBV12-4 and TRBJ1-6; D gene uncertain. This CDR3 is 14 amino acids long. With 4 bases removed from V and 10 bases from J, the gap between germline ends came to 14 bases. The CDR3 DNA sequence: TGTGCCAGCAGTTCGGGCCTTGATAGATCACCCCTCCACTTT. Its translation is CASSSGLDRSPLHF.

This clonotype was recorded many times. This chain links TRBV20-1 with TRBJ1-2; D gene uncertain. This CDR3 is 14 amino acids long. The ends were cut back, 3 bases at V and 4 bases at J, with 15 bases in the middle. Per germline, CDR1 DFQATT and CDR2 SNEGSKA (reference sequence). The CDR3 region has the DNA TGCAGTGCTAGGGTACCGTCAGGAATCTATGGCTACACCTTC. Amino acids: CSARVPSGIYGYTF.

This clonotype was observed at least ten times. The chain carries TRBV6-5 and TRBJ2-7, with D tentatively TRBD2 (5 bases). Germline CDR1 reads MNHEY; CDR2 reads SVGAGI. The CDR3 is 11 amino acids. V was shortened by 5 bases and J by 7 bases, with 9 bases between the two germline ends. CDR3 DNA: TGTGCCAGCAGTAACCCGGGGGAGCAGTACTTC. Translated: CASSNPGEQYF.

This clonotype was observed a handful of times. The CDR3 protein is CASSLLGNEQFF. The DNA for the CDR3 is TGTGCCAGCAGTTTATTGGGGAATGAGCAGTTCTTC. The chain recombines TRBV27 with TRBJ2-1; D gene uncertain. The germline CDR1 and CDR2 sequences are MNHEY and SMNVEV (reference sequence). The CDR3 is 12 amino acids. The V end was cut by 1 base, the J end by 7 bases, with 5 bases between.

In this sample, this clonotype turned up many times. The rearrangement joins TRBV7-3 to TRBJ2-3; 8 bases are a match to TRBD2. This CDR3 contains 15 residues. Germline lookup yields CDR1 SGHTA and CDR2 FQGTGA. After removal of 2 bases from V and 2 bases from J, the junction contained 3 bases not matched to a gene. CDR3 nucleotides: TGTGCCAGCAGCTTAGCGGGGGGCCCCACAGATACGCAGTATTTT. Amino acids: CASSLAGGPTDTQYF.

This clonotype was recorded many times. This CDR3 reads CSATHSETQYF. Written as DNA, the CDR3 is TGCAGTGCTACCCATTCAGAGACCCAGTACTTC. The chain joins TRBV20-1 to TRBJ2-5; unclear D gene. V gave up 4 bases and J gave up 4 bases, with 7 bases separating them. Germline CDR1 DFQATT, CDR2 SNEGSKA (reference sequence). The CDR3 length is 11 residues.

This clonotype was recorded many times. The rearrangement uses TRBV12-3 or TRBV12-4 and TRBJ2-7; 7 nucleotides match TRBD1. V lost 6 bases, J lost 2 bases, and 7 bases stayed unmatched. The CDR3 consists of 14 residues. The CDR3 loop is CASRKGTATYEQYF. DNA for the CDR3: TGTGCCAGCAGAAAAGGGACAGCCACCTACGAGCAGTACTTC.

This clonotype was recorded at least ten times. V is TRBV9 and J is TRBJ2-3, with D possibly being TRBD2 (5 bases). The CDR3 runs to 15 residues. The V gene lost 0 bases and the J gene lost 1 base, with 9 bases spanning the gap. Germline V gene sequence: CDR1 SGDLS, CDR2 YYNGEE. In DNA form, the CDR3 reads TGTGCCAGCAGCGTAGACGACTACGGCACAGATACGCAGTATTTT. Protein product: CASSVDDYGTDTQYF.

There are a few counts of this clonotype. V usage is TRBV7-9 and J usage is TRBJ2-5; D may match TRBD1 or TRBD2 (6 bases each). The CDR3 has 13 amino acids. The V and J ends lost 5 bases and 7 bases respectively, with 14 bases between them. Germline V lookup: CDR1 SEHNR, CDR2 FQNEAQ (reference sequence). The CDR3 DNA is TGTGCCAGCAGCCCCGGGGGCGAAGGGACCCAGTACTTC. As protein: CASSPGGEGTQYF.

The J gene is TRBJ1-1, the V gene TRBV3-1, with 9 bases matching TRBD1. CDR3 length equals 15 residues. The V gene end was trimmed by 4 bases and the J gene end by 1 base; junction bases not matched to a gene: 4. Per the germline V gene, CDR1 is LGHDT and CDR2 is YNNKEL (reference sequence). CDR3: CASSPYRGRNTEAFF. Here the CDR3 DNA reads TGTGCCAGCAGCCCATACAGGGGGCGGAACACTGAAGCTTTCTTT.

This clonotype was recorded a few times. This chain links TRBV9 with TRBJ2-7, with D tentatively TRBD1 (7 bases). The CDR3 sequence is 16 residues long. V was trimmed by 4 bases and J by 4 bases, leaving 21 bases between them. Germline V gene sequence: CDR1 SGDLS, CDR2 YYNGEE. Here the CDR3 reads CASSPHPRQGGYEQYF. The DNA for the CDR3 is TGTGCCAGCAGCCCCCATCCGAGGCAGGGGGGTTACGAGCAGTACTTC.

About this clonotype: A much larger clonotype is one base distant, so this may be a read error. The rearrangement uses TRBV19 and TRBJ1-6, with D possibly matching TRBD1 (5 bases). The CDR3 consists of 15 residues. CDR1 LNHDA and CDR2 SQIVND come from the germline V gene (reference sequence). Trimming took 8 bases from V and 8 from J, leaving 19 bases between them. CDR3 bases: TGTGCCAGTGGTACCCGGGGCAGCAGCCATTCACCCCTCCACTTT. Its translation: CASGTRGSSHSPLHF.

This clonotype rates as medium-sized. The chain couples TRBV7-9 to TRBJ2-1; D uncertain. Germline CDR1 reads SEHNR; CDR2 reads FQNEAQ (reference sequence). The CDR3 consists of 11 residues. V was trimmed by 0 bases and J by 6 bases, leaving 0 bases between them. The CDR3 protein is CASSLANEQFF. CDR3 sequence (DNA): TGTGCCAGCAGCTTAGCCAATGAGCAGTTCTTC.